The rows below give T cell receptor beta chains drawn from one sample of a study of identical twins. TCRdb re-derived calls from the 5' RACE reads in MiXCR, one entry per CDR3 protein. The data show just under 650,000 distinct CDR3 sequences, with roughly 7.2% seen just once and less than 2% held by the top ten. These data were also reused for a study on yellow fever vaccine responses in identical twins.

Source material: PBMCs. All receptors derive from a woman aged 18-35 years in good health. CDR3s include the opening cysteine and the closing phenylalanine or tryptophan. D genes are given only for firm matches. Clone size, where shown, is once, few, many, or a class for clones that have expanded.

clone_size j_call d_call v_call cdr3_aa cdr3_nt
NA TRBJ2-5 TRBD2 TRBV5-1 CASSPGGPRETQYF TGCGCCAGCAGCCCGGGAGGGCCTAGGGAGACCCAGTACTTC
few TRBJ2-2 TRBD2 TRBV9 CASSPDRLAGGSGELFF TGTGCCAGCAGCCCGGATCGCCTAGCGGGAGGGTCCGGGGAGCTGTTTTTT
few TRBJ2-2 TRBD2 TRBV2 CASRDWGLAGTGELFF TGTGCCAGCAGAGACTGGGGACTAGCGGGCACCGGGGAGCTGTTTTTT
few TRBJ2-1 NA TRBV2 CASSEMQFF TGTGCCAGCAGTGAAATGCAGTTCTTC
many TRBJ1-5 TRBD1 TRBV29-1 CSVASDRHSNQPQHF TGCAGCGTAGCATCGGACAGGCATAGCAATCAGCCCCAGCATTTT
many TRBJ2-5 TRBD1 TRBV5-1 CASSSIGTEQETQYF TGCGCCAGCAGCTCCATCGGGACAGAACAAGAGACCCAGTACTTC
many TRBJ2-7 TRBD1 TRBV6-5 CASSYAGQGPYEQYF TGTGCCAGCAGTTACGCCGGACAGGGCCCCTACGAGCAGTACTTC
NA TRBJ1-1 NA TRBV29-1 CSVPKTVLNTEAFF TGCAGCGTTCCCAAGACCGTCTTGAACACTGAAGCTTTCTTT
few TRBJ1-2 TRBD1 TRBV12-3/TRBV12-4 CATRPPGTGGGGYTF TGTGCCACCAGGCCCCCCGGGACAGGGGGAGGTGGCTACACCTTC
many TRBJ2-1 NA TRBV28 CASSLLGLSNEQFF TGTGCCAGCAGTTTATTGGGACTCAGCAATGAGCAGTTCTTC
NA TRBJ2-1 NA TRBV11-3 CASSSSGSLPNEQFF TGTGCCAGCAGCTCTTCGGGGAGCCTCCCGAATGAGCAGTTCTTC
few TRBJ1-1 NA TRBV20-1 CSAPRPGTTEAFF TGCAGTGCTCCCAGGCCCGGTACCACTGAAGCTTTCTTT
NA TRBJ2-5 NA TRBV11-2 CASSFVRPPGQETQYF TGTGCCAGCAGCTTCGTTAGGCCCCCCGGCCAAGAGACCCAGTACTTC
NA TRBJ2-7 TRBD1 TRBV7-9 CASSFGTDSYEQYF TGTGCCAGCAGCTTCGGGACAGACTCCTACGAGCAGTACTTC
NA TRBJ2-3 NA TRBV4-1 CASSQAQPKADTQYF TGCGCCAGCAGCCAAGCCCAACCAAAAGCGGATACGCAGTATTTT
NA TRBJ1-6 TRBD1 TRBV11-2 CASSLDGTGSPLHF TGTGCCAGCAGCTTAGATGGGACAGGTTCACCCCTCCACTTT
many TRBJ2-3 NA TRBV11-2 CASSFRPEATDTQYF TGTGCCAGCAGCTTTCGGCCAGAAGCCACAGATACGCAGTATTTT
NA TRBJ2-1 TRBD2 TRBV7-6 CASSLMAGVVYNEQFF TGTGCCAGCAGCTTAATGGCGGGGGTAGTCTACAATGAGCAGTTCTTC
NA TRBJ1-4 NA TRBV12-3/TRBV12-4 CASSRRGTNEKLFF TGTGCCAGCAGTCGACGGGGGACTAATGAAAAACTGTTTTTT
many TRBJ1-1 NA TRBV12-3/TRBV12-4 CASSPAGHMNTEAFF TGTGCCAGCAGCCCAGCAGGACATATGAACACTGAAGCTTTCTTT
once TRBJ2-1 NA TRBV12-3/TRBV12-4 CTSSSAPAAGFAYNEQFF TGTACCAGCAGTTCTGCCCCGGCGGCGGGATTTGCCTACAATGAGCAGTTCTTC
many TRBJ2-2 TRBD2 TRBV7-2 CASSWGLAPNTGELFF TGTGCCAGCAGCTGGGGACTAGCGCCTAACACCGGGGAGCTGTTTTTT
few TRBJ2-3 NA TRBV5-1 CASSARQLTDTQYF TGCGCCAGCAGCGCCAGGCAGCTCACAGATACGCAGTATTTT